The 26 T cell receptor beta chains in this list originate from one sample, sequenced in a study of T-cell memory formation after mild COVID-19. MiXCR, run by TCRdb on the 5' RACE reads, gives a single entry per CDR3 protein. The data hold roughly 110,000 distinct CDR3 sequences, with roughly an eighth observed a single time. Sequenced: PBMCs or a T cell subset sorted from them (not recorded which). The origin of the receptors is a man aged 18-30 years who had mild COVID-19 (a few samples of this study predate the infection). Cell type and time point are not known.

The chain joins TRBV12-3 or TRBV12-4 to TRBJ1-1; D is unclear. Between the trimmed V and J ends, which lost 10 bases and 3 bases, there was a span of 18 bases. There are 14 residues in the CDR3. The CDR3 DNA reads TGTGCCACCAGACCGGGGTATTTGGACACTGAAGCTTTCTTT. It encodes CATRPGYLDTEAFF.

The genes are TRBV29-1 and TRBJ2-3; D is undetermined. The CDR3 totals 10 residues. V was cut by 4 bases and J by 6 bases, with 5 bases left in between. Germline lookup yields CDR1 SQVTM and CDR2 ANQGSEA. The DNA for the CDR3 is TGCAGCGTTGTTTCCGATACGCAGTATTTT. This translates into CSVVSDTQYF.

The rearrangement uses TRBV29-1 and TRBJ2-7, with a weak D call TRBD1 (6 bases). The CDR3 loop spans 12 amino acids. CDR1 SQVTM and CDR2 ANQGSEA come from the germline V gene. Trimming removed 7 bases at V and 6 bases at J, with 16 bases between. The CDR3 nucleotides read TGCAGCGCAGGGGTTACCCCCGCCGAGCAGTACGTC. It translates to CSAGVTPAEQYV.

This chain connects TRBV18 to TRBJ2-7; D unresolved. The germline CDR1 and CDR2 sequences are KGHSH and LQKENI. V was trimmed by 10 bases and J by 3 bases, leaving 16 bases between them. This CDR3 comprises 13 residues. The CDR3 nucleotides are TGTGCCATCTCCCCACCTGAGTACTACGAGCAGTACTTC. Its protein is CAISPPEYYEQYF.

The rearrangement uses TRBV7-6 and TRBJ2-1, with D possibly matching TRBD2 (6 bases). The V and J ends lost 3 bases and 9 bases respectively, with 12 bases between them. The CDR3 has 13 residues. Germline V gives CDR1 SGHVS, CDR2 FNYEAQ. The CDR3: CASSLLRGAEQFF. CDR3 coding DNA: TGTGCCAGCAGCTTGCTGCGGGGCGCTGAGCAGTTCTTC.

This clonotype was picked up a small number of times. V gene TRBV27 combines with J gene TRBJ2-2; perhaps TRBD2 as D (5 bases). This CDR3 comprises 14 residues. Germline CDR1 is MNHEY and CDR2 is SMNVEV (reference sequence). V dropped 0 bases and J dropped 5 bases, with 7 bases sitting between them. The CDR3 spells CASSLSRGTGELFF. CDR3 coding DNA: TGTGCCAGCAGTTTATCGAGAGGGACCGGGGAGCTGTTTTTT.

Only a few counts were recorded for this clonotype. The chain employs TRBV7-8 and TRBJ2-3; 8 bases are shared with TRBD2. The trim removed 1 base at V and 7 bases at J, leaving 4 bases unmatched. The V gene's germline CDR1 is SGHVS and CDR2 FQNEAQ. The length of the CDR3 is 14 residues. CDR3 nucleotide sequence: TGTGCCAGCAGCTTAGGCGGGGGGAGTTATACGCAGTATTTT. It codes for CASSLGGGSYTQYF.

This clonotype occurred a few times. This chain uses TRBV6-2 or TRBV6-3 with TRBJ2-7; D is perhaps TRBD1 (6 bases). This CDR3 region has 16 residues. V was clipped by 3 bases and J by 3 bases, with 18 bases between them. The germline V gene encodes CDR1 MNHEY and CDR2 SVGEGT. In nucleotides, the CDR3 is TGTGCCAGCAGTTATTACAGGGTTTCAGATGACTACGAGCAGTACTTC. Amino acids: CASSYYRVSDDYEQYF.

This clonotype was found many times. V usage is TRBV6-2 or TRBV6-3 and J usage is TRBJ1-1; a possible D gene is TRBD1 (5 bases). The germline gives CDR1 MNHEY, CDR2 SVGEGT. This CDR3 region has 12 residues. The V gene lost 5 bases and the J gene lost 4 bases, with 8 bases spanning the gap. This chain's CDR3 is CASSPGITEAFF. CDR3 in DNA: TGTGCCAGCAGTCCAGGGATCACTGAAGCTTTCTTT.

The chain recombines TRBV6-5 with TRBJ2-1; 10 bases fit TRBD2. The CDR3 is made up of 14 amino acids. The germline V gene has CDR1 MNHEY and CDR2 SVGAGI. V was clipped by 6 bases and J by 9 bases; unmatched bases: 8. The CDR3 sequence is CASRAGGGLGEQFF. As DNA, the CDR3 is TGTGCCAGCAGAGCGGGGGGGGGCCTTGGTGAGCAGTTCTTC.

The rearrangement joins TRBV28 to TRBJ2-7, with D unresolved. V lost 4 bases to trimming and J lost 3 bases, with 10 bases between them. The germline V gene encodes CDR1 MDHEN and CDR2 SYDVKM. The CDR3 has 13 amino acids. The CDR3 reads CASSSLAHYEQYV. DNA of the CDR3: TGTGCCAGCAGTTCATTAGCCCACTACGAGCAGTACGTC.

The gene calls are TRBV7-9 and TRBJ2-5; 12 bases fit TRBD1. This CDR3 has 16 residues. With V trimmed by 0 bases and J by 5 bases, 4 bases remained unmatched. The V gene's germline CDR1 is SEHNR and CDR2 FQNEAQ (reference sequence). The CDR3: CASSLAGTGGVETQYF. The DNA of the CDR3 is TGTGCCAGCAGCTTAGCCGGGACAGGGGGCGTCGAGACCCAGTACTTC. The variable domain in full, completed from reference TRBV7-9 and TRBJ2-5, reads DTGVSQNPRHKITKRGQNVTFRCDPISEHNRLYWYRQTLGQGPEFLTYFQNEAQLEKSRLLSDRFSAERPKGSFSTLEIQRTEQGDSAMYLCASSLAGTGGVETQYFGPGTRLLVL.

This clonotype was found a few times. This chain uses TRBV29-1 with TRBJ2-5; D ambiguous. The CDR3 is 11 residues long. Trimming took off 5 bases at V and 4 bases at J, with 8 bases between the two ends. Germline values: CDR1 SQVTM, CDR2 ANQGSEA. CDR3 sequence: CSVKGRETQYF. DNA for the CDR3: TGCAGCGTTAAAGGGCGAGAGACCCAGTACTTC.

This clonotype was recorded a few times. V and J are TRBV4-1 and TRBJ1-1; TRBD1 might be the D (6 bases). V was clipped by 3 bases and J by 6 bases, with 17 bases between them. Germline CDR1 and CDR2: MGHRA and YSYEKL. The CDR3 extends over 15 amino acids. The chain's CDR3 is CASSQSPGVFAEAFF. For the CDR3, the DNA is TGCGCCAGCAGCCAGTCACCAGGGGTTTTCGCTGAAGCTTTCTTT.

This sequence joins TRBV5-1 and TRBJ2-5; 11 nucleotides agree with TRBD2. Germline assignment: CDR1 SGHRS and CDR2 YFSETQ. Unmatched junction bases numbered 4, after V lost 7 bases and J lost 2 bases. The length of the CDR3 is 14 residues. Written as DNA, the CDR3 is TGCGCCAGCCGACTAGCGGGGACACAAGAGACCCAGTACTTC. It yields the protein CASRLAGTQETQYF.

This clonotype was counted ten times or more. The chain joins TRBV4-3 to TRBJ2-2, with 10 bases identical to TRBD1. Trimming removed 3 bases from V and 1 base from J; junction bases left unmatched: 2. Looked up from germline, CDR1 is LGHNA and CDR2 is YSLEER. The CDR3 covers 16 residues. The CDR3 is CASSHGTGENTGELFF. The CDR3 region has the DNA TGCGCCAGCAGCCACGGGACAGGGGAGAACACCGGGGAGCTGTTTTTT.

This clonotype was counted between two and nine times. The chain employs TRBV5-8 and TRBJ1-1; TRBD1 is a possible D gene (5 bases). V was cut by 4 bases and J by 6 bases, with 10 bases left in between. The CDR3 has 12 amino acids. CDR1 and CDR2 from the germline V gene are SGHTS and YDEGEE. The CDR3 protein is CASSRAGAEAFF. CDR3 in DNA: TGTGCCAGCAGCCGAGCGGGGGCTGAAGCTTTCTTT.

The chain combines TRBV7-9 with TRBJ2-7; 11 positions match TRBD1. This CDR3 contains 16 residues. The trim removed 5 bases at V and 5 bases at J, leaving 11 bases unmatched. Germline-derived CDR1 and CDR2 are SEHNR and FQNEAQ (reference sequence). This CDR3 is CASSPPMGQGVDEQYF. DNA of the CDR3: TGTGCCAGCAGCCCTCCGATGGGACAGGGGGTGGACGAGCAGTACTTC.

A few counts support this clonotype. This chain uses TRBV12-3 or TRBV12-4 with TRBJ1-2; D is perhaps TRBD1 (6 bases). CDR3 size: 15 residues. V lost 4 bases and J lost 4, with 16 bases in between. CDR3 in amino acids: CASSSPQGRFYGYTF. For the CDR3, the DNA is TGTGCCAGCAGTTCCCCACAGGGACGCTTCTATGGCTACACCTTC.

This clonotype was seen more than once but under ten times. The chain recombines TRBV7-9 with TRBJ2-5; no reliable D call. V was cut by 0 bases and J by 2 bases, with 10 bases left in between. Per the germline V gene, CDR1 is SEHNR and CDR2 is FQNEAQ (reference sequence). This CDR3 is built from 15 residues. CDR3 in DNA: TGTGCCAGCAGCTTAGCGGTAGTCGGGCAAGAGACCCAGTACTTC. Amino acid sequence: CASSLAVVGQETQYF.

This clonotype was recorded at least ten times. The J gene is TRBJ2-1, the V gene TRBV6-4; 14 bases are shared with TRBD2. V lost 6 bases, J lost 8 bases, and 9 bases stayed unmatched. CDR3 length: 16 amino acids. In germline, CDR1 is MRHNA, CDR2 SNTAGT. The CDR3 nucleotides read TGTGCCAGCAGCGCTGGACTAGCGGGGGGCAGTGATGAGCAGTTCTTC. It is translated as CASSAGLAGGSDEQFF.

The sample holds a few counts of this clonotype. The V gene is TRBV7-9, the J gene TRBJ2-5, with D maybe TRBD2 (5 bases). Trimming left V 5 bases short and J 0 bases short, with 16 bases between. Germline V CDR1 and CDR2: SEHNR, FQNEAQ (reference sequence). This CDR3 has 16 amino acids. The CDR3 sequence is CASSEGSTKYQETQYF. As DNA, the CDR3 is TGTGCCAGCAGCGAGGGTTCGACCAAGTACCAAGAGACCCAGTACTTC.

The table lists this clonotype with many counts. This chain uses TRBV7-2 with TRBJ2-7, with 16 bases matching TRBD2. CDR3 length: 16 residues. V shed 5 bases, J shed 7 bases, and the junction held 8 bases outside the gene matches. Looked up from germline, CDR1 is SGHTA and CDR2 is FQGNSA. CDR3 residues: CASSPGTSGGAAEQYF. The CDR3 nucleotides read TGTGCCAGCAGCCCCGGGACTAGCGGGGGGGCCGCTGAGCAGTACTTC. The full variable domain, in which reference TRBV7-2 and TRBJ2-7 provide the parts outside the CDR3, is GAGVSQSPSNKVTEKGKDVELRCDPISGHTALYWYRQSLGQGLEFLIYFQGNSAPDKSGLPSDRFSAERTGGSVSTLTIQRTQQEDSAVYLCASSPGTSGGAAEQYFGPGTRLTVT.

The V call is TRBV11-2, the J call TRBJ2-1; TRBD2 matches at 8 bases. The CDR3 totals 15 residues. CDR1 is SGHAT and CDR2 is FQNNGV in the germline V gene. Trimming took 4 bases from V and 3 from J; bases not matched to a gene: 5. The CDR3 sequence is CASSSWGLDYNEQFF. The CDR3 DNA is TGTGCCAGCAGCTCGTGGGGACTAGACTACAATGAGCAGTTCTTC.

This clonotype was seen just once. The chain joins TRBV6-6 to TRBJ2-1; 8 bases map to TRBD2. The germline V gene encodes CDR1 MNHNY and CDR2 SVGAGI (reference sequence). V was clipped by 5 bases and J by 8 bases; unmatched bases: 14. The CDR3 length is 16 residues. The CDR3 sequence: CASSDGGASPTDEQFF. DNA of the CDR3: TGTGCCAGCAGTGACGGGGGGGCCTCGCCGACCGATGAGCAGTTCTTC.

This clonotype was seen a handful of times. CDR3 residues: CASSYLAGGTTDTQYF. CDR3 nucleotide sequence: TGTGCCAGCAGTTACTTAGCGGGGGGAACCACAGATACGCAGTATTTT. The chain joins TRBV6-5 to TRBJ2-3, with 10 bases fitting TRBD2. V shed 1 base and J 2 bases; nucleotides not matched to a gene: 3. CDR1 is MNHEY and CDR2 is SVGAGI in the germline V gene. The CDR3 is 16 residues long.